This T cell receptor beta chain comes out of a study of cytomegalovirus exposure and HLA in healthy donors. Researchers ran the PCR with 60 Vbeta and 13 Jbeta primers. Repertoires were generated with immunoSEQ multiplex PCR, while TCRdb's copy carries only in-frame clones and drops some. The profile shows under 200,000 clones, around 75% of them singletons. The receptor comes from a woman in her 30s in good health and CMV-seronegative. The sequenced material came from PBMCs.

The CDR3 region is CASTLGASASYNEQFF. As DNA, the CDR3 is TGTGCCAGCACTCTAGGGGCTAGCGCCTCCTACAATGAGCAGTTCTTC. The chain recombines TRBV7-9 with TRBJ2-1; TRBD2 is a possible D gene (6 bases). CDR3 length: 16 amino acids. The V end was cut by 7 bases, the J end by 0 bases, with 16 bases between. Germline V gene data show CDR1 as SEHNR and CDR2 as FQNEAQ (reference sequence).